These T cell receptor beta chains were read from a single sample in a study of cytomegalovirus exposure and HLA in healthy donors. TCRdb's copy holds only in-frame clones and misses some; the assay was immunoSEQ multiplex PCR. The sample includes 150,000 to 200,000 clones, approximately 81% of them seen just once. Sequenced input: PBMCs. These TCRs come from a man aged 50 to 59 in good health and CMV-seropositive. Each CDR3 is given without its conserved first and last residue. Fields, in order: CDR3 protein, V gene, D gene, CDR3 length. D genes are given only for firm matches.

CDR3aa: ASSESSGYYNEQF; v_gene: TRBV2; d_gene: TRBD2; len: 13
CDR3aa: ASSLNTNTEAF; v_gene: TRBV7-9; d_gene: -; len: 11
CDR3aa: ASSLAREDTQY; v_gene: TRBV5-5; d_gene: -; len: 11
CDR3aa: ASRGDSGGRSSYNEQF; v_gene: TRBV2; d_gene: TRBD2; len: 16
CDR3aa: ASSQGVIRVGAGGGYT; v_gene: TRBV4-1; d_gene: -; len: 16
CDR3aa: ASRTGHDEQY; v_gene: TRBV27; d_gene: TRBD1; len: 10
CDR3aa: ASSVRSGSTSELNIQY; v_gene: TRBV9; d_gene: TRBD2; len: 16
CDR3aa: AWRTGYYEQY; v_gene: TRBV30; d_gene: TRBD1; len: 10
CDR3aa: SHQDRGLLDIQY; v_gene: TRBV29-1; d_gene: TRBD1; len: 12
CDR3aa: ASSTPPGLAAETQY; v_gene: TRBV9; d_gene: TRBD2; len: 14
CDR3aa: ASSRDWNTGELF; v_gene: TRBV6-1; d_gene: -; len: 12
CDR3aa: ATSGARQGGGYT; v_gene: TRBV15; d_gene: TRBD1; len: 12
CDR3aa: ASSQGWAETGVKNSPLH; v_gene: TRBV4-1; d_gene: TRBD1; len: 17
CDR3aa: ASSLPGGGEQF; v_gene: TRBV7-2; d_gene: -; len: 11
CDR3aa: ASSLVGASSYEQY; v_gene: TRBV11-1; d_gene: -; len: 13
CDR3aa: ATLAPDSYMNTEAF; v_gene: TRBV10-3; d_gene: -; len: 14
CDR3aa: ASSLKQGGQPQH; v_gene: TRBV5-6; d_gene: -; len: 12
CDR3aa: ASSPGLNTEAF; v_gene: TRBV18; d_gene: -; len: 11
CDR3aa: ASSSPGTANEKLF; v_gene: TRBV5-6; d_gene: TRBD1; len: 13
CDR3aa: ASSLGTARAGYGYT; v_gene: TRBV5-1; d_gene: -; len: 14
CDR3aa: ASSLGGALSGELF; v_gene: TRBV11-1; d_gene: -; len: 13
CDR3aa: ATSEPPGRRPQH; v_gene: TRBV15; d_gene: -; len: 12
CDR3aa: ASSQDREEKLF; v_gene: TRBV2; d_gene: TRBD1; len: 11
CDR3aa: ASSFLTPGQGKAGNTIY; v_gene: TRBV18; d_gene: -; len: 17
CDR3aa: AWTLLETQY; v_gene: TRBV30; d_gene: -; len: 9
CDR3aa: ASSPVGGNEQY; v_gene: TRBV18; d_gene: -; len: 11
CDR3aa: ASTTGTGSYNEQF; v_gene: TRBV2; d_gene: TRBD1; len: 13
CDR3aa: SVGDRGYEQY; v_gene: TRBV29-1; d_gene: TRBD1; len: 10
CDR3aa: ARAGTRETQY; v_gene: TRBV2; d_gene: TRBD2; len: 10
CDR3aa: ASSGDLNTEAF; v_gene: TRBV5-1; d_gene: -; len: 11
CDR3aa: ASDRLGQGYTEAF; v_gene: TRBV9; d_gene: TRBD1; len: 13
CDR3aa: ASSLKGVGTEAF; v_gene: TRBV7-2; d_gene: -; len: 12
CDR3aa: ASSLGGVARGAGETQY; v_gene: TRBV11-2; d_gene: -; len: 16
CDR3aa: SVELRSSFSYEQY; v_gene: TRBV29-1; d_gene: -; len: 13
CDR3aa: AWSKDRGRNQPQH; v_gene: TRBV30; d_gene: TRBD1; len: 13
CDR3aa: SVETGSGGEYNEQF; v_gene: TRBV29-1; d_gene: TRBD2; len: 14
CDR3aa: ASSYSSGTDTQY; v_gene: TRBV6-5; d_gene: -; len: 12
CDR3aa: ASSPPTAGEAF; v_gene: TRBV18; d_gene: -; len: 11
CDR3aa: ASSPDRVLYEQY; v_gene: TRBV11-2; d_gene: TRBD1; len: 12
CDR3aa: AWSSFGDRRNSPLH; v_gene: TRBV30; d_gene: TRBD1; len: 14
CDR3aa: ASSLSGQGLEGYT; v_gene: TRBV5-1; d_gene: TRBD1; len: 13
CDR3aa: ASSFSASGEMETQY; v_gene: TRBV28; d_gene: TRBD2; len: 14